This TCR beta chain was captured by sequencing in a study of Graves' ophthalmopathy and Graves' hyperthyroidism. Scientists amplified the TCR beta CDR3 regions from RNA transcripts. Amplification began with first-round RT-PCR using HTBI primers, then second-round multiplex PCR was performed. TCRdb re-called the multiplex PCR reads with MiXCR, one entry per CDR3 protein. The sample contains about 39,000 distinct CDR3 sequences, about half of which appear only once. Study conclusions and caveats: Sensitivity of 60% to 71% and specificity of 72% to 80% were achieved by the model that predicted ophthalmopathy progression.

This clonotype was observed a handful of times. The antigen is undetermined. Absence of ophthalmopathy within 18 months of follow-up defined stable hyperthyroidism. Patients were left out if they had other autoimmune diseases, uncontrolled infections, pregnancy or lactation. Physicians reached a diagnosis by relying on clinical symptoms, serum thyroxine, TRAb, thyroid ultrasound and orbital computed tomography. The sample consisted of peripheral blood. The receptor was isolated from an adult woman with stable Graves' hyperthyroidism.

The CDR3 loop is CASPAGTGEEKLFF. CDR3 nucleotide sequence: TGTGCCAGCCCCGCCGGGACAGGGGAGGAAAAACTGTTTTTT. The chain carries TRBV13 and TRBJ1-4; TRBD1 matches at 10 bases. The trim removed 8 bases at V and 8 bases at J, leaving 8 bases unmatched. CDR3 length: 14 amino acids. Germline V lookup: CDR1 PRHDT, CDR2 FYEKMQ (reference sequence).